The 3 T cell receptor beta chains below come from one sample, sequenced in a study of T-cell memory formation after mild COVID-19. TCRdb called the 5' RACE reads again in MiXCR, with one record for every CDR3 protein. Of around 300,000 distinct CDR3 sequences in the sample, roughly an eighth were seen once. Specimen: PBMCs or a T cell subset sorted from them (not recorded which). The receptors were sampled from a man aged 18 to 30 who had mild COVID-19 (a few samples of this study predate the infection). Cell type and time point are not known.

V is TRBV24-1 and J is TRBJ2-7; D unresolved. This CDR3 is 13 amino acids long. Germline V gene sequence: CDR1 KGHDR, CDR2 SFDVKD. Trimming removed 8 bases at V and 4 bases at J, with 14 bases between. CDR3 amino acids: CATKYRSEYEQYV. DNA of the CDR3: TGTGCCACCAAATATCGGTCGGAGTACGAGCAGTACGTC.

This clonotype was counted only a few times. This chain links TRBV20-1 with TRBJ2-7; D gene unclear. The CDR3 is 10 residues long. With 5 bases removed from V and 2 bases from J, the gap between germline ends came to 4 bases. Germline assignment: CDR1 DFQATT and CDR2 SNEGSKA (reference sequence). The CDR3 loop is CSARPYEQYV. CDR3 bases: TGCAGTGCTCGGCCCTACGAGCAGTACGTC.

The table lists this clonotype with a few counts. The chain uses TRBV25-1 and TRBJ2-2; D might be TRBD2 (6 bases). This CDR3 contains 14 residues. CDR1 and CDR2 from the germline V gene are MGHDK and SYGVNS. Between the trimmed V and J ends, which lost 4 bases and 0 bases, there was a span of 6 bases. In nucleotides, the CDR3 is TGTGCCAGCAGTGGGGGGGCGAACACCGGGGAGCTGTTTTTT. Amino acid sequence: CASSGGANTGELFF. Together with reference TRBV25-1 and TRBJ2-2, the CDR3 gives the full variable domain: EADIYQTPRYLVIGTGKKITLECSQTMGHDKMYWYQQDPGMELHLIHYSYGVNSTEKGDLSSESTVSRIRTEHFPLTLESARPSHTSQYLCASSGGANTGELFFGEGSRLTVL.